This paragraph covers one TCR beta chain sequence. What it binds is unknown. This sample is drawn from a study of tumor-infiltrating lymphocytes in localized non-small cell lung cancer. On the study more broadly: Patients included smokers and never-smokers with various histologies, some sampled after neoadjuvant chemotherapy. General observations from the study: Higher tumor T cell infiltration than in uninvolved lung was supported by TCRbeta sequencing. Tumor T-cell fraction was not associated with recurrence-free survival.

The method was immunoSEQ multiplex PCR; TCRdb's version includes in-frame clones alone and lacks a portion of them. In the table there are about 14,000 clones, more than 80% of which are singletons. Germline V gene data show CDR1 as SQVTM and CDR2 as ANQGSEA. The V end was cut by 3 bases, the J end by 1 base, with 9 bases between. This CDR3 spans 13 amino acids. The TCR sequence derives from a human donor with non-small cell lung cancer. The rearrangement joins TRBV29-1 to TRBJ1-1, with D hard to call. Sequenced sample: lung tumor tissue. Here the CDR3 reads CSVEGLGNTEAFF. CDR3 DNA sequence: TGCAGCGTTGAGGGCCTGGGGAACACTGAAGCTTTCTTT.